A single sample gave rise to the 19 T cell receptor beta chains below, sequenced in a study of blood T cells in healthy people across ages. Primed by a sample-barcoded 5' primer and a J-beta primer mix, a second PCR proceeded for about 7 to 11 cycles. TCRdb re-analysed the 5' RACE reads in MiXCR, keeping a single row per CDR3 protein. The sample holds about 1.8 million distinct CDR3 sequences, roughly 52% seen once. Sequenced: blood. The receptors originated from a woman in her thirties or forties in good health.

This clonotype has just a few counts. The rearrangement uses TRBV12-3 or TRBV12-4 and TRBJ2-3, with D tentatively TRBD2 (7 bases). V was trimmed by 4 bases and J by 8 bases, leaving 13 bases between them. This CDR3 has 13 amino acids. CDR3 bases: TGTGCCAGCAGTTCCCAGAGGGGGGGTACGCAGTATTTT. It codes for CASSSQRGGTQYF.

V is TRBV7-3 and J is TRBJ2-5, with TRBD2 matching over 12 bases. V shed 5 bases, J shed 4 bases, and the junction held 8 bases outside the gene matches. This CDR3 contains 16 residues. In germline, CDR1 is SGHTA, CDR2 FQGTGA. As DNA, the CDR3 is TGTGCCAGCAGCGCTAGCGGGGGGGCTTCGGGAGAGACCCAGTACTTC. It translates to CASSASGGASGETQYF.

This clonotype was picked up a small number of times. The rearrangement links TRBV13 to TRBJ2-7; unclear D gene. V was pared by 5 bases and J by 5 bases, with 10 bases between. The CDR3 sequence is 12 residues long. Germline CDR1 PRHDT, CDR2 FYEKMQ (reference sequence). CDR3 loop: CASSLPPNEQYF. As DNA, the CDR3 is TGTGCCAGCAGCCTCCCCCCGAACGAGCAGTACTTC.

This chain links TRBV20-1 with TRBJ2-1; possible D gene TRBD2, 6 bases. Germline lookup yields CDR1 DFQATT and CDR2 SNEGSKA (reference sequence). V lost 1 base and J lost 8, with 21 bases in between. CDR3 length: 16 residues. The CDR3 DNA reads as TGCAGTGCTAGAGGGGGGGTGAAACTTCCGTTTGATGAGCAGTTCTTC. Encoded protein: CSARGGVKLPFDEQFF.

The chain is built from TRBV6-1 and TRBJ2-1; 9 bases map to TRBD2. V was clipped by 2 bases and J by 9 bases; unmatched bases: 20. The CDR3 length is 19 residues. The V gene's germline CDR1 is MNHNS and CDR2 SASEGT. CDR3 sequence: CASSELAGLASGAMREQFF. The CDR3 DNA sequence: TGTGCCAGCAGTGAACTTGCGGGGTTGGCTAGCGGGGCAATGCGTGAGCAGTTCTTC.

This clonotype showed up just a few times. V gene TRBV6-5 combines with J gene TRBJ2-3; D is unclear. CDR1 is MNHEY, CDR2 SVGAGI, per germline. V lost 4 bases, J lost 3 bases, and 20 bases lay in between. The CDR3 is made up of 17 amino acids. In DNA form, the CDR3 reads TGTGCCAGCAGTTTCAGGATCCCAAATAGGAAGACAGATACGCAGTATTTT. It yields the protein CASSFRIPNRKTDTQYF.

The chain recombines TRBV5-6 with TRBJ1-2; 10 nucleotides line up with TRBD1. This CDR3 region has 15 residues. Trimming at V came to 2 bases and at J to 3 bases, leaving 4 bases not matched to a gene. Germline assignment: CDR1 SGHDT and CDR2 YYEEEE. CDR3 in DNA: TGTGCCAGCAGCTTTTGGACAGGGGGAGACTATGGCTACACCTTC. Residues: CASSFWTGGDYGYTF.

The chain links TRBV20-1 to TRBJ2-3; 7 bases line up with TRBD2. Per the germline V gene, CDR1 is DFQATT and CDR2 is SNEGSKA (reference sequence). Unmatched junction bases numbered 6, after V lost 0 bases and J lost 0 bases. There are 16 residues in the CDR3. CDR3 sequence reads: CSARDSGPASTDTQYF. CDR3 DNA: TGCAGTGCTAGAGATAGCGGGCCCGCTAGCACAGATACGCAGTATTTT.

A single count supports this clonotype. The junction shows a germline mismatch at one end, possibly a read error. The V and J genes are TRBV2 and TRBJ1-1; possible D gene TRBD1, 6 bases. The germline V gene has CDR1 SNHLY and CDR2 FYNNEI. The CDR3 covers 15 residues. The chain's CDR3 is CASREEGETNTEAFF. The CDR3 DNA is TGTGCCAGCAGAGAAGAGGGGGAGACGAACACTGAAGCTTTCTTT.

This rearrangement joins TRBV18 to TRBJ2-1; D is unclear. V dropped 0 bases and J dropped 1 base, with 7 bases sitting between them. Germline CDR1 and CDR2: KGHSH and LQKENI. CDR3 length: 15 residues. CDR3 residues: CASSPPEKSYNEQFF. The CDR3 DNA follows: TGTGCCAGCTCACCACCGGAGAAATCCTACAATGAGCAGTTCTTC.

The chain joins TRBV6-2 or TRBV6-3 to TRBJ2-3; TRBD1 matches at 7 bases. The junction had 2 bases not matched to a gene; V was cut back by 2 bases and J by 6 bases. The germline gives CDR1 MNHEY, CDR2 SVGEGT. CDR3 length: 13 amino acids. The CDR3 here is CASSYRGLDTQYF. CDR3 nucleotides: TGTGCCAGCAGTTACAGGGGGCTGGATACGCAGTATTTT.

There are a few counts of this clonotype. The chain uses TRBV11-2 and TRBJ2-7; TRBD2 matches at 12 bases. This CDR3 is 16 amino acids long. From germline, CDR1 is SGHAT and CDR2 FQNNGV. V lost 5 bases and J lost 9; bases outside the gene matches: 14. CDR3 sequence: CASSISTSGGPTRQYF. CDR3 bases: TGTGCCAGCAGCATCTCGACTAGCGGGGGACCTACGAGGCAGTACTTC.

This clonotype was observed a few times. The chain couples TRBV5-1 to TRBJ2-5, with D possibly TRBD1 on 5 matching bases. V lost 5 bases and J 1 base, leaving 12 bases between the germline ends. This CDR3 has 14 residues. Germline CDR1 and CDR2: SGHRS and YFSETQ. Here the CDR3 DNA reads TGCGCCAGCAGTCAACAGGTTGTCCAAGAGACCCAGTACTTC. This codes for CASSQQVVQETQYF. Full variable domain (missing parts from reference TRBV5-1 and TRBJ2-5): KAGVTQTPRYLIKTRGQQVTLSCSPISGHRSVSWYQQTPGQGLQFLFEYFSETQRNKGNFPGRFSGRQFSNSRSEMNVSTLELGDSALYLCASSQQVVQETQYFGPGTRLLVL.

In its sample, this clonotype was seen a few times. J is TRBJ2-5 and V is TRBV2, with TRBD1 identical over 7 bases. Germline V CDR1 and CDR2: SNHLY, FYNNEI. Trimming at V came to 3 bases and at J to 2 bases, leaving 6 bases not matched to a gene. There are 15 residues in the CDR3. The CDR3, as DNA: TGTGCCAGCAGTGACCCGACAGGGCCACAAGAGACCCAGTACTTC. It yields the protein CASSDPTGPQETQYF.

The rearrangement joins TRBV21-1 to TRBJ2-1. TRBV21-1 is a pseudogene. This CDR3 is 16 amino acids long. CDR3 nucleotides: TGTGCCAGCAGCAAAGTAGCAAAGGTCTCTCGTGATGAGCAGTTCTTC. Its translation: CASSKVAKVSRDEQFF.

This chain uses TRBV9 with TRBJ2-3; no clear D. Germline assignment: CDR1 SGDLS and CDR2 YYNGEE. CDR3 length: 14 residues. Deletions cut 1 base from V and 6 bases from J, with 12 bases between. The CDR3, as DNA: TGTGCCAGCAGCGTAACGACTGAAATGGATACGCAGTATTTT. Its translation is CASSVTTEMDTQYF.

This clonotype has just a few counts. This chain uses TRBV5-1 with TRBJ2-5; TRBD1 matches 8 bases. The trim removed 4 bases at V and 5 bases at J, leaving 13 bases unmatched. The V gene's germline CDR1 is SGHRS and CDR2 YFSETQ. This CDR3 is built from 16 residues. The CDR3 here is CASSASDRGGRETQYF. The CDR3 nucleotides are TGCGCCAGCAGCGCTTCCGACAGGGGCGGACGGGAGACCCAGTACTTC. The entire variable domain, with the rest obtained from reference TRBV5-1 and TRBJ2-5, is as follows: KAGVTQTPRYLIKTRGQQVTLSCSPISGHRSVSWYQQTPGQGLQFLFEYFSETQRNKGNFPGRFSGRQFSNSRSEMNVSTLELGDSALYLCASSASDRGGRETQYFGPGTRLLVL.

The V gene is TRBV5-1, the J gene TRBJ2-6; no definite D call. V was cut by 7 bases and J by 0 bases, with 8 bases left in between. Looked up from germline, CDR1 is SGHRS and CDR2 is YFSETQ. This CDR3 is 14 amino acids long. This CDR3 reads CASCPGSGANVLTF. The DNA for the CDR3 is TGCGCCAGCTGCCCGGGCTCTGGGGCCAACGTCCTGACTTTC.

The chain couples TRBV9 to TRBJ1-1, with D perhaps TRBD1 (6 bases). Germline V lookup: CDR1 SGDLS, CDR2 YYNGEE. The CDR3 has 17 amino acids. Trimming took 0 bases from V and 0 from J, leaving 15 bases between them. CDR3: CASSVVFAGAMNTEAFF. The CDR3 DNA reads as TGTGCCAGCAGCGTAGTGTTTGCAGGGGCCATGAACACTGAAGCTTTCTTT. Based on the CDR3 plus reference TRBV9 and TRBJ1-1, the full variable domain is DSGVTQTPKHLITATGQRVTLRCSPRSGDLSVYWYQQSLDQGLQFLIQYYNGEERAKGNILERFSAQQFPDLHSELNLSSLELGDSALYFCASSVVFAGAMNTEAFFGQGTRLTVV.